This TCR beta chain was recovered during a study of CD8+CD57+ T cells in acquired aplastic anemia. Study conclusions and caveats: A set of approximately 30 CD8+ CDR3 sequences was shared between patients and controls, and these sequences appeared highly expressed in patients.

A note on this clonotype: Its specificity is not known.

TCR beta VDJ combinations and CDR3 sequences were profiled from genomic DNA. Each CDR3 protein is one row after TCRdb ran MiXCR on the reads. In the table there are about 160,000 distinct CDR3 sequences, under 55% of which are singletons. CDR1 LNHNV and CDR2 YYDKDF come from the germline V gene (reference sequence). The CDR3 runs 13 residues. Trimming shortened V by 5 bases and J by 6 bases, and 14 bases separated the two germline ends. Whoever was chosen for sequencing had shown CD8+CD57+ cell expansion by flow cytometry. The sample consisted of sorted CD4+, CD8+, or CD8+CD57+ T cells (not recorded which) from PBMCs. This sequence joins TRBV15 and TRBJ2-7; a weak D match, TRBD1 (5 bases). This clonotype was sampled from a human donor with aplastic anemia. As DNA, the CDR3 is TGTGCCACCAGCCAGGGCGGCACAGTCGAGCAGTACTTC. It translates to CATSQGGTVEQYF.